This paragraph covers one T cell receptor (beta chain) sequence. The CDR3 loop spans 15 amino acids. V shed 1 base, J shed 5 bases, and the junction held 6 bases outside the gene matches. Per germline, CDR1 LNHDA and CDR2 SQIVND (reference sequence). This record comes from a study of cytomegalovirus exposure and HLA in healthy donors. Here immunoSEQ multiplex PCR was the method, and the copy in TCRdb shows in-frame clones only, minus some. There are around 170,000 clones in the sample; around 85% occur only once, and more than 15% lies in the top ten. Sequenced material: PBMCs. The TCR originated in a man in his late teens or twenties in good health and CMV-seropositive. The J gene is TRBJ2-7, the V gene TRBV19; 9 nucleotides line up with TRBD1. The CDR3 coding sequence is TGTGCCAGTAGTATAGGAAGGACAGGGGTCAACGAGCAGTACTTC. This encodes CASSIGRTGVNEQYF.